This T cell receptor beta chain was recovered during a study of blood T cell repertoires in COVID-19 (dated by TCRdb to the early 2020s). Background for the entire study: Samples from collaborators originated in the United States, Italy and Spain and spanned both the acute and convalescent phases of COVID-19. The samples were drawn from two sources: the first 160 participants of the ongoing ImmuneRACE study, and over 1,000 subjects contributed by 6 global collaborators. The repertoires were released in a freely available public database meant as a resource for research on the immune response to SARS-CoV-2. HLA class I and class II types, where available, came from metadata supplied by the sample provider rather than from assay-based typing. The prospective study material was composed of cDNA or gDNA derived from T cells, B-cell-depleted T cells, or PBMCs. The dataset comprised deeply sampled blood TCRbeta repertoires from subjects exposed to, actively infected with, or recovered from COVID-19. Nearly every sample came with metadata listing a de-identified subject ID, COVID-19 status, age in years and sex. General study outcomes and caveats: How much clinical and demographic metadata was included differed by source and by participant, and the metadata was provided uncurated.

As to this clone: The target of this receptor is not known. No much larger clone exists at a distance of one base, and base qualities are not known.

TCRbeta CDR3 regions were amplified from genomic DNA by means of the immunoSEQ Assay, a bias-controlled multiplex PCR. Per the source publication's procedure: Nucleated cell counts per sample were estimated from amplification of reference gene primers within the assay. To quantify the absolute abundance of each unique TCRbeta CDR3 rearrangement, sequence reads were collapsed and filtered. For each sample, productive Simpson clonality was calculated as the square root of Simpson's diversity index across productive rearrangements. Drawn from immuneACCESS, this table holds only the in-frame rearrangements with V and J called that TCRdb kept. Clones are partly lost; checked studies trace under half to an unresolved V gene and leave the rest unexplained. V, J and clone size are those of that table, while D and trimming were read from the DNA. The sample profile shows some 240,000 clones; about 87% of them were found once. The ten largest make up roughly a tenth of the sample.

At one collaborating source in Seattle, patients were enrolled during active infection and were followed longitudinally through the course of disease. The collaborating institutions used their own protocols to collect whole blood in K2EDTA tubes. For TCRbeta analysis, collaborators shipped samples in one of three forms: frozen whole blood, isolated PBMCs, or DNA extracted from either of those sample types. Unmatched junction bases come to 6, with V trimmed by 5 bases and J by 7 bases. The germline V gene (reference sequence) provides CDR1 LNHDA and CDR2 SQIVND. Spanning cysteine to phenylalanine, the CDR3 consists of 15 amino acids. Of all the DNA, just the CDR3 is kept, 45 bases in frame from base 1.

Sequenced: peripheral blood. The rearranged segments are TRBV19 and TRBJ1-6; 9 middle bases align to TRBD1. The TCR comes from an older woman with COVID-19, enrolled during active disease. DNA sequence: TGTGCCAGTAGTTCCCGGGACAGGGTAAATTCACCCCTCCACTTT. This sequence encodes CASSSRDRVNSPLHF.